A selection of T cell receptor beta chains follows, all from one sample in a study of T cell responses to AZD1222 COVID-19 vaccine. Measured with immunoSEQ multiplex PCR; TCRdb has only the in-frame clones, and not every one. Of approximately 100,000 clones listed, over 75% are singletons. Sequences were derived from peripheral blood, sampled on day 0 of AZD1222 vaccination. The receptors shown here come from an adult in good health. Both conserved end residues are trimmed from each CDR3. The order of the fields is V gene, D gene, J gene, CDR3 protein. D genes are given only for firm matches.

TRBV4-3	TRBD1	TRBJ2-6	ASSRDRGPSGANVLT
TRBV6-2/TRBV6-3	TRBD1	TRBJ1-5	ASSYPARTGGNQPQH
TRBV28	-	TRBJ1-2	ASTLGGGRTNYGYT
TRBV9	-	TRBJ2-5	ASSVGYGIWETQY
TRBV28	-	TRBJ2-6	ASRLTPGANVLT
TRBV12-3/TRBV12-4	-	TRBJ1-2	ASASRGYT
TRBV10-3	-	TRBJ2-3	AISESTDTQY
TRBV7-6	TRBD2	TRBJ2-1	ASSLEVPSGSRNEQF
TRBV4-2	-	TRBJ1-2	ASSQDQGQRGYT
TRBV11-1	-	TRBJ2-5	ASSLALSVGETQY